The TCR beta chain under discussion was sequenced for a study of blood T cell repertoires in COVID-19. Study as a whole: There were acute and convalescent COVID-19 samples, and they came from the United States, Italy and Spain. From T cells, B-cell-depleted T cells, or PBMCs came the material, which was cDNA or gDNA.

Germline CDR1 reads SEHNR; CDR2 reads FQNEAQ (reference sequence). This CDR3 has 14 residues. The V gene lost 0 bases and the J gene lost 3 bases, with 8 bases spanning the gap. This clone was recorded only once. Study processing details: Cell counts per sample came from amplifying reference gene primers. The assay was immunoSEQ multiplex PCR, and TCRdb's table has in-frame clones only and misses some. V and J calls and clone size are as listed in that table; D and trimming were resolved from the DNA. Among 150,000 to 200,000 clones listed, 87% were seen once. Sample: peripheral blood. The V call is TRBV7-9, the J call TRBJ1-1; D unclear. This TCR was recovered from a man in his 60s with active or convalescent COVID-19. CDR3 sequence reads: CASSLAGGHTEAFF. In DNA, the CDR3 is TGTGCCAGCAGCTTAGCTGGAGGCCACACTGAAGCTTTCTTT.